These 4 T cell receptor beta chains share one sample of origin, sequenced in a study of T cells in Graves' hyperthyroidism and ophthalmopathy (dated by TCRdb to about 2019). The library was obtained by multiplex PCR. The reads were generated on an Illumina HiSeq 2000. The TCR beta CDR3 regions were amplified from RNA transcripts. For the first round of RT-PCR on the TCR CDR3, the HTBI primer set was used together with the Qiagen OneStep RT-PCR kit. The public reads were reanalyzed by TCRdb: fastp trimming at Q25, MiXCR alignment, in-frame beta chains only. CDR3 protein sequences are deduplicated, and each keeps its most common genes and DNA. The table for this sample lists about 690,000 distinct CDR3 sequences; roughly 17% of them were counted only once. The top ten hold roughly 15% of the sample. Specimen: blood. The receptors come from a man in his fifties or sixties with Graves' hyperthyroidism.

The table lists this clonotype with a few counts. The CDR3 loop is CASSRDRSHEQYF. As DNA, the CDR3 is TGCGCCAGCAGCCGGGACAGGTCCCACGAGCAGTACTTC. The chain recombines TRBV5-1 with TRBJ2-7, with 8 bases fitting TRBD1. The ends lost 4 bases at V and 5 bases at J; junction bases unmatched: 5. The CDR3 is 13 residues long. Germline-derived CDR1 and CDR2 are SGHRS and YFSETQ. The full variable domain, its missing parts supplied by reference TRBV5-1 and TRBJ2-7, is KAGVTQTPRYLIKTRGQQVTLSCSPISGHRSVSWYQQTPGQGLQFLFEYFSETQRNKGNFPGRFSGRQFSNSRSEMNVSTLELGDSALYLCASSRDRSHEQYFGPGTRLTVT.

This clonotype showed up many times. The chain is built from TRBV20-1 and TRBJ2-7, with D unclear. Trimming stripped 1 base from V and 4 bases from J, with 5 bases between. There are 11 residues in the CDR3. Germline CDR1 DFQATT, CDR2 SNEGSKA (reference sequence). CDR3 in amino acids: CSARVIYEQYF. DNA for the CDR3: TGCAGTGCTAGAGTCATATACGAGCAGTACTTC.

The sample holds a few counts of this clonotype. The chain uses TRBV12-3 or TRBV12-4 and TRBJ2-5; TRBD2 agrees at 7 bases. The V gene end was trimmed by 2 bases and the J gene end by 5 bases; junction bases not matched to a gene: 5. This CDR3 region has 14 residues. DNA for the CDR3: TGTGCCAGCAGTTTAAACGGGGGGATGGAGACCCAGTACTTC. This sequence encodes CASSLNGGMETQYF.

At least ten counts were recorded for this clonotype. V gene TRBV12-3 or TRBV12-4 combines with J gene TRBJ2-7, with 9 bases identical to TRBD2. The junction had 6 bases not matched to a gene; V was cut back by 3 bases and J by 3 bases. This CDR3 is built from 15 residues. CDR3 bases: TGTGCCAGCAGTTTTGCGGGAGGGCCTGACTACGAGCAGTACTTC. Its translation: CASSFAGGPDYEQYF.